The 9 T cell receptor beta chains below were found in one sample sequenced in a study of blood T cells in healthy people across ages. Next came a second PCR, run for about 6 to 12 cycles, which used a sample-barcoded 5' primer along with a J-beta primer mix. Using its own MiXCR run on the 5' RACE reads, TCRdb lists one record per CDR3 protein. The sample lists 1.6 million or so distinct CDR3 sequences; around 36% were seen once. Input material: blood. Receptor source: a woman between 25 and 40 years old in good health.

As for this clonotype: A much larger clone lies one base from this, so it may be a read error. V gene TRBV20-1 combines with J gene TRBJ2-7; 11 bases fit TRBD2. The ends lost 2 bases at V and 6 bases at J; junction bases unmatched: 6. CDR1 and CDR2 (germline): DFQATT, SNEGSKA (reference sequence). The CDR3 is 14 amino acids. The CDR3 bases are TGCAGTGCTAGAATAGGTAGCGGGAGGGCCGAGCAGTACTTC. It specifies CSARIGSGRAEQYF.

The rearrangement uses TRBV9 and TRBJ2-5, with 8 bases lining up with TRBD1. Trimming at V came to 3 bases and at J to 4 bases, leaving 11 bases not matched to a gene. The germline V gene has CDR1 SGDLS and CDR2 YYNGEE. The CDR3 runs to 16 residues. CDR3 DNA: TGTGCCAGCAGCGGCCTACGACAGGGGCGGGCAGAGACCCAGTACTTC. This encodes CASSGLRQGRAETQYF.

The chain has TRBV5-1 and TRBJ2-7; TRBD2 matches at 7 bases. Germline lookup yields CDR1 SGHRS and CDR2 YFSETQ. J lost 1 base, V lost 3 bases, and 4 bases had no gene match. The CDR3 is made up of 14 amino acids. The CDR3 bases are TGCGCCAGCAGCTCTAGCGGACAATCCTACGAGCAGTACTTC. This translates into CASSSSGQSYEQYF. Looking up the rest from reference TRBV5-1 and TRBJ2-7 gives the full variable domain: KAGVTQTPRYLIKTRGQQVTLSCSPISGHRSVSWYQQTPGQGLQFLFEYFSETQRNKGNFPGRFSGRQFSNSRSEMNVSTLELGDSALYLCASSSSGQSYEQYFGPGTRLTVT.

V usage is TRBV4-1 and J usage is TRBJ1-6; D perhaps matches TRBD1 (6 bases). V was pared by 0 bases and J by 0 bases, with 15 bases between. Germline assignment: CDR1 MGHRA and CDR2 YSYEKL. CDR3 length: 19 residues. In DNA form, the CDR3 reads TGCGCCAGCAGCCAAGACCCGCCGGACAGTAGCTCCTATAATTCACCCCTCCACTTT. Translated, it gives CASSQDPPDSSSYNSPLHF.

V and J are TRBV7-4 and TRBJ1-4; TRBD1 might be the D (5 bases). V was cut by 9 bases and J by 4 bases, with 15 bases left in between. The CDR3 is 14 residues long. The germline CDR1 and CDR2 sequences are SGHVT and SQSDAQ. The CDR3 reads CARGDLSCNEKLFF. DNA of the CDR3: TGTGCCAGAGGGGACCTTTCTTGTAATGAAAAACTGTTTTTT.

The chain joins TRBV2 to TRBJ2-7, with TRBD1 as a possible D gene (6 bases). The V end was cut by 6 bases, the J end by 0 bases, with 12 bases between. The CDR3 has 14 residues. CDR1 and CDR2 from the germline V gene are SNHLY and FYNNEI. CDR3 sequence reads: CASRQQGNSYEQYF. The DNA of the CDR3 is TGTGCCAGCAGGCAACAGGGTAACTCCTACGAGCAGTACTTC.

The chain is built from TRBV28 and TRBJ1-1, with D tentatively TRBD1 (6 bases). In germline, CDR1 is MDHEN, CDR2 SYDVKM. This CDR3 spans 16 amino acids. Between the trimmed V and J ends, which lost 5 bases and 7 bases, there was a span of 23 bases. The CDR3 is CASSPPTREGVGEAFF. The CDR3 region has the DNA TGTGCCAGCAGTCCCCCCACGAGGGAGGGGGTCGGTGAAGCTTTCTTT.

The sample holds a few counts of this clonotype. This rearrangement joins TRBV29-1 to TRBJ2-7; D is unclear. This CDR3 spans 11 amino acids. Germline V gives CDR1 SQVTM, CDR2 ANQGSEA. The germline V and J ends were trimmed by 4 bases and 9 bases, with 13 bases remaining between them. CDR3 DNA sequence: TGCAGCGTTGTACTCCTCGGGTCGCAGTACTTC. Translating it yields CSVVLLGSQYF.

This clonotype turned up a few times. This rearrangement joins TRBV29-1 to TRBJ2-1; TRBD2 matches 7 bases. CDR3 length: 15 amino acids. CDR1 SQVTM and CDR2 ANQGSEA come from the germline V gene. V shed 0 bases, J shed 6 bases, and the junction held 8 bases outside the gene matches. The CDR3 nucleotides read TGCAGCGTTGAAGACTCACGTGGGGAGGGCAATGAGCAGTTCTTC. Translated, it gives CSVEDSRGEGNEQFF.